This T cell receptor beta chain stems from a study of OX40 agonist ivuxolimab in advanced cancers. The method was immunoSEQ multiplex PCR; TCRdb's version includes in-frame clones alone and lacks a portion of them. This sample carries around 51,000 clones, 60% to 80% of them seen once, and the ten largest clones take 2%. The source was CD4+ or CD8+ T cells sorted from blood, collected in a trial of the OX40 agonist ivuxolimab. The sequence came from an adult with an advanced solid tumor such as melanoma, head and neck, liver or kidney cancer.

Here the CDR3 DNA reads TGCGCCAGCAGCCAAGTCGGGACAGGGACCTCCTACGAGCAGTACTTC. It is translated as CASSQVGTGTSYEQYF. The gene calls are TRBV4-1 and TRBJ2-7, with TRBD1 matching over 9 bases. The CDR3 is made up of 16 amino acids. Germline loops: CDR1 MGHRA, CDR2 YSYEKL. J gave up 0 bases and V 1 base, and 4 bases lay outside the gene matches.